The clone carrying this T cell receptor (beta chain) appeared a few times. The data are from a study of blood T cell repertoires in COVID-19. Looking at the study overall: Specimens from acute and convalescent COVID-19 originated in the United States, Italy and Spain.

Trimming took 5 bases from V and 5 from J, leaving 24 bases between them. Germline V gene sequence: CDR1 SGHAT, CDR2 FQNNGV. CDR3 length equals 17 residues. The table came from immunoSEQ multiplex PCR; TCRdb's copy has only in-frame clones and leaves some out. The sample includes a few hundred thousand clones, approximately 88% of them seen just once. The sample was peripheral blood. The chain carries TRBV11-2 and TRBJ2-5; D might be TRBD1 (7 bases). The TCR sequence derives from a young man who had recovered from COVID-19. The CDR3 nucleotides read TGTGCCAGCAGCATCCGACAGGGAGGCGAGAAAATGGAGACCCAGTACTTC. Protein: CASSIRQGGEKMETQYF.